Shown below are 21 T cell receptor beta chains from a single sample sequenced in a study of T-cell reconstitution after alpha-beta-depleted transplantation in children. Preparation of the TCRbeta library used unique molecular identifiers. TCRdb re-called the PCR reads through MiXCR, storing one row per CDR3 protein. The data show some 600,000 distinct CDR3 sequences, over 10% seen once. Source: PBMCs, mostly from graft donor cells, taken 360 days after TCRalphabeta/CD19-depleted stem cell transplant. Receptors were obtained from a male patient between 5 and 17 years old who had a stem cell transplant for acute myeloid leukemia, so the T cells may come from the graft donor.

In this sample, this clonotype turned up many times. The chain joins TRBV15 to TRBJ1-1; D is undetermined. V was trimmed by 0 bases and J by 0 bases, leaving 11 bases between them. The length of the CDR3 is 16 residues. Germline V CDR1 and CDR2: LNHNV, YYDKDF (reference sequence). The CDR3 loop reads CATSREEHSLNTEAFF. The CDR3 nucleotides read TGTGCCACCAGCAGAGAGGAGCACAGCCTGAACACTGAAGCTTTCTTT.

The rearrangement links TRBV14 to TRBJ2-1; possibly TRBD2 for D (5 bases). CDR3 length: 16 residues. Germline loops: CDR1 SGHDN, CDR2 FVKESK. Trimming took off 4 bases at V and 0 bases at J, with 13 bases between the two ends. The CDR3 region is CASSRAVRVSYNEQFF. DNA for the CDR3: TGTGCCAGCAGCCGCGCGGTGAGGGTCTCCTACAATGAGCAGTTCTTC. Complete variable domain (other parts from reference TRBV14 and TRBJ2-1): EAGVTQFPSHSVIEKGQTVTLRCDPISGHDNLYWYRRVMGKEIKFLLHFVKESKQDESGMPNNRFLAERTGGTYSTLKVQPAELEDSGVYFCASSRAVRVSYNEQFFGPGTRLTVL.

This clonotype was counted ten times or more. J is TRBJ2-5 and V is TRBV20-1; no definite D call. The germline gives CDR1 DFQATT, CDR2 SNEGSKA (reference sequence). With 4 bases removed from V and 3 bases from J, the gap between germline ends came to 3 bases. CDR3 length: 10 amino acids. For the CDR3, the DNA is TGCAGTGCTACCGAAGAGACCCAGTACTTC. It is translated as CSATEETQYF.

This clonotype was counted between two and nine times. The rearrangement uses TRBV10-3 and TRBJ2-7; tentatively, D is TRBD1 (6 bases). Per germline, CDR1 ENHRY and CDR2 SYGVKD. The V and J ends lost 3 bases and 7 bases respectively, with 19 bases between them. The CDR3 has 15 amino acids. CDR3 sequence reads: CAISDPPGTQREQYF. The CDR3 coding sequence is TGTGCCATCAGTGACCCCCCGGGGACACAAAGGGAGCAGTACTTC.

This clonotype was seen ten or more times. This chain links TRBV18 with TRBJ2-1; D is perhaps TRBD2 (5 bases). Germline CDR1 reads KGHSH; CDR2 reads LQKENI. V was trimmed by 3 bases and J by 6 bases, leaving 18 bases between them. CDR3 size: 16 residues. CDR3 nucleotide sequence: TGTGCCAGCTCACCCGTACTAGTGGTAAGCGGCAATGAGCAGTTCTTC. Its translation: CASSPVLVVSGNEQFF. Full variable domain (rest looked up from reference TRBV18 and TRBJ2-1): NAGVMQNPRHLVRRRGQEARLRCSPMKGHSHVYWYRQLPEEGLKFMVYLQKENIIDESGMPKERFSAEFPKEGPSILRIQQVVRGDSAAYFCASSPVLVVSGNEQFFGPGTRLTVL.

This clonotype was counted only a few times. The V gene is TRBV20-1, the J gene TRBJ1-1, with no clear D. The V gene lost 1 base and the J gene lost 0 bases, with 18 bases spanning the gap. The CDR3 has 17 residues. The V gene's germline CDR1 is DFQATT and CDR2 SNEGSKA (reference sequence). CDR3 DNA: TGCAGTGCTAGAGTCTTAGAGGGTCGGGCTATGAACACTGAAGCTTTCTTT. The encoded protein is CSARVLEGRAMNTEAFF.

This clonotype turned up a few times. The chain employs TRBV5-8 and TRBJ2-1; no reliable D call. V was trimmed by 5 bases and J by 10 bases, leaving 10 bases between them. Germline assignment: CDR1 SGHTS and CDR2 YDEGEE. The CDR3 is 11 residues long. The CDR3 reads CASSWRPEQFF. The CDR3 bases are TGTGCCAGCAGTTGGCGGCCCGAGCAGTTCTTC. The variable domain in full, completed from reference TRBV5-8 and TRBJ2-1, reads EAGVTQSPTHLIKTRGQQATLRCSPISGHTSVYWYQQALGLGLQFLLWYDEGEERNRGNFPPRFSGRQFPNYSSELNVNALELEDSALYLCASSWRPEQFFGPGTRLTVL.

The chain couples TRBV24-1 to TRBJ2-3, with 9 bases that match TRBD1. Germline CDR1 reads KGHDR; CDR2 reads SFDVKD. The length of the CDR3 is 16 residues. With V trimmed by 2 bases and J by 7 bases, 9 bases remained unmatched. Here the CDR3 reads CATSDSGTGYVNTQYF. The CDR3 coding sequence is TGTGCCACCAGTGATTCCGGGACAGGGTACGTGAATACGCAGTATTTT.

This clonotype was picked up many times. The chain links TRBV29-1 to TRBJ2-1; D is uncertain. CDR1 and CDR2 (germline): SQVTM, ANQGSEA. The CDR3 has 14 residues. V lost 7 bases to trimming and J lost 3 bases, with 16 bases between them. DNA of the CDR3: TGCAGCGGGTCCGTAACGGACCACTACAATGAGCAGTTCTTC. It is translated as CSGSVTDHYNEQFF.

Comment on this clonotype: A read error may explain this, as a much larger clone is one base away. The rearrangement uses TRBV6-2 or TRBV6-3 and TRBJ2-1, with 10 positions matching TRBD2. In germline, CDR1 is MNHEY, CDR2 SVGEGT. The CDR3 is 16 residues long. The CDR3 nucleotides are TGTGCCAGCACCAGAGGGGGGCTAGCGGGAGACAATGAGCGGTTCTTC. Amino acid sequence: CASTRGGLAGDNERFF.

V usage is TRBV12-3 or TRBV12-4 and J usage is TRBJ2-7, with TRBD1 as a possible D gene (5 bases). The CDR3 consists of 18 residues. V was clipped by 6 bases and J by 0 bases, with 24 bases between them. CDR3 sequence reads: CASSTTDLGARSSYEQYF. The CDR3 bases are TGTGCCAGCAGCACCACTGACCTAGGGGCTCGTAGCTCCTACGAGCAGTACTTC.

The chain combines TRBV7-2 with TRBJ2-3, with D perhaps TRBD1 or TRBD2 (5 bases each). From germline, CDR1 is SGHTA and CDR2 FQGNSA. The CDR3 sequence is 15 residues long. The ends were cut back, 5 bases at V and 0 bases at J, with 12 bases in the middle. The CDR3 bases are TGTGCCAGCAGCCGTTGGGGCGGGAGCACAGATACGCAGTATTTT. Its translation: CASSRWGGSTDTQYF.

The CDR3 DNA follows: TGCAGTGCTCCCGCTAGCGGGGGAGGGCGGCAGTACTTC. Protein product: CSAPASGGGRQYF. The V call is TRBV20-1, the J call TRBJ2-7; 10 nucleotides agree with TRBD2. The germline gives CDR1 DFQATT, CDR2 SNEGSKA (reference sequence). The CDR3 contains 13 residues. The junction had 10 bases not matched to a gene; V was cut back by 5 bases and J by 9 bases.

This sequence joins TRBV7-2 and TRBJ2-7; the D is unclear. Trimming left V 4 bases short and J 3 bases short, with 10 bases between. Germline CDR1 is SGHTA and CDR2 is FQGNSA. The CDR3 is 13 amino acids. The CDR3 region is CASSSPPYYEQYF. The CDR3, as DNA: TGTGCCAGCAGCTCCCCCCCTTACTACGAGCAGTACTTC.

The V and J genes are TRBV13 and TRBJ2-5; 7 nucleotides agree with TRBD1. V dropped 4 bases and J dropped 4; count of bases not matched to a gene: 18. This CDR3 has 18 amino acids. Germline loops: CDR1 PRHDT, CDR2 FYEKMQ (reference sequence). The CDR3 sequence is CASSSLYIRIRDRETQYF. The DNA for the CDR3 is TGTGCCAGCAGCTCCCTTTACATAAGGATCCGGGACAGAGAGACCCAGTACTTC.

V gene TRBV11-1 combines with J gene TRBJ1-1, with D perhaps matching TRBD1 (6 bases). Germline CDR1 and CDR2: SGHAT and FQDESV (reference sequence). V lost 5 bases and J lost 1, with 26 bases in between. The CDR3 extends over 19 amino acids. The CDR3 is CASSRHAPRSGGSNTEAFF. Here the CDR3 DNA reads TGTGCCAGCAGCCGTCATGCCCCCAGAAGTGGGGGCTCGAACACTGAAGCTTTCTTT.

This clonotype was seen more than once but under ten times. The chain joins TRBV20-1 to TRBJ2-1, with D perhaps given as TRBD1 or TRBD2 (5 bases each). The CDR3 runs to 10 residues. CDR1 DFQATT and CDR2 SNEGSKA come from the germline V gene (reference sequence). V was pared by 5 bases and J by 8 bases, with 7 bases between. CDR3 in DNA: TGCAGTGCTGGGGACGATGAGCAGTTCTTC. Protein: CSAGDDEQFF.

In its sample, this clonotype was seen many times. The chain recombines TRBV9 with TRBJ2-2, with 7 bases fitting TRBD2. Per germline, CDR1 SGDLS and CDR2 YYNGEE. V lost 4 bases, J lost 5 bases, and 11 bases stayed unmatched. The CDR3 extends over 16 amino acids. DNA for the CDR3: TGTGCCAGCAGCTCTAAGGCGGGAGCGGGAACCGGGGAGCTGTTTTTT. It encodes CASSSKAGAGTGELFF. The full variable domain, rest sourced from reference TRBV9 and TRBJ2-2, is DSGVTQTPKHLITATGQRVTLRCSPRSGDLSVYWYQQSLDQGLQFLIQYYNGEERAKGNILERFSAQQFPDLHSELNLSSLELGDSALYFCASSSKAGAGTGELFFGEGSRLTVL.

V usage is TRBV4-3 and J usage is TRBJ2-1; 8 bases align to TRBD2. After removal of 1 base from V and 2 bases from J, the junction contained 4 bases not matched to a gene. Germline V gene sequence: CDR1 LGHNA, CDR2 YSLEER. This CDR3 region has 16 residues. Here the CDR3 reads CASSQAPGLAYNEQFF. The CDR3 DNA follows: TGCGCCAGCAGCCAAGCACCGGGACTAGCCTACAATGAGCAGTTCTTC.

V and J are TRBV19 and TRBJ2-7, with TRBD1 identical over 9 bases. The germline gives CDR1 LNHDA, CDR2 SQIVND (reference sequence). V lost 8 bases, J lost 2 bases, and 10 bases stayed unmatched. The length of the CDR3 is 15 residues. CDR3 loop: CASATGTGNTYEQYF. CDR3 nucleotides: TGTGCCAGTGCAACCGGGACAGGGAATACCTACGAGCAGTACTTC.

The sample holds a few counts of this clonotype. This chain joins TRBV6-1 and TRBJ1-2; 8 bases are shared with TRBD1. Per germline, CDR1 MNHNS and CDR2 SASEGT. This CDR3 spans 13 amino acids. Germline trimming cut 6 bases from V and 6 bases from J; bases unmatched to any gene: 6. The CDR3 sequence: CASRPSGGDGYTF. CDR3 DNA: TGTGCCAGCAGACCTTCAGGGGGCGATGGCTACACCTTC.